The clone carrying this T cell receptor beta chain was picked up a small number of times. This record comes from a study of blood T cell repertoires in COVID-19. TCRdb's copy holds only in-frame clones and misses some; the assay was immunoSEQ multiplex PCR. The table has over 200,000 clones, roughly 83% seen once; the top ten hold approximately 2.6%. The TCR sequence derives from a woman in her 70s with active or convalescent COVID-19. The sequencing sample was made of peripheral blood.

CDR3 sequence reads: CASSPGEGYEQYF. CDR3 coding DNA: TGCGCCAGCAGCCCCGGGGAGGGCTACGAGCAGTACTTC. This chain uses TRBV5-1 with TRBJ2-7; 7 bases match TRBD2. V shed 4 bases and J 3 bases; nucleotides not matched to a gene: 4. Per germline, CDR1 SGHRS and CDR2 YFSETQ. The CDR3 is 13 amino acids.